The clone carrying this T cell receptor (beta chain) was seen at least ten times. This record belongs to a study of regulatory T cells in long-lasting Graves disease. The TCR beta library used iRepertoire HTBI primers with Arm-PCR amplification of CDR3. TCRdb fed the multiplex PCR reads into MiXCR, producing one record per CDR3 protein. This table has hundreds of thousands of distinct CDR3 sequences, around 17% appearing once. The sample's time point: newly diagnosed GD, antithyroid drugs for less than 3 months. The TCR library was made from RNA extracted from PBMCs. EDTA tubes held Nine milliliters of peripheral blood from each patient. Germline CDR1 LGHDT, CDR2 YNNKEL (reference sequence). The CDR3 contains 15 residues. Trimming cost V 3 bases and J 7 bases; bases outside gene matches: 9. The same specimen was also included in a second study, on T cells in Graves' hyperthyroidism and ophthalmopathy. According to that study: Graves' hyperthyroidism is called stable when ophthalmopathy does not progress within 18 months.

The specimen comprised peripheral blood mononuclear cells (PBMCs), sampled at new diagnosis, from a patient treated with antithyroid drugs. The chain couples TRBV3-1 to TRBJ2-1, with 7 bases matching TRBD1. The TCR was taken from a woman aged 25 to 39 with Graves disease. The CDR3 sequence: CASSQPGQRYNEQFF. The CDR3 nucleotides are TGTGCCAGCAGCCAGCCGGGACAGCGGTATAATGAGCAGTTCTTC.